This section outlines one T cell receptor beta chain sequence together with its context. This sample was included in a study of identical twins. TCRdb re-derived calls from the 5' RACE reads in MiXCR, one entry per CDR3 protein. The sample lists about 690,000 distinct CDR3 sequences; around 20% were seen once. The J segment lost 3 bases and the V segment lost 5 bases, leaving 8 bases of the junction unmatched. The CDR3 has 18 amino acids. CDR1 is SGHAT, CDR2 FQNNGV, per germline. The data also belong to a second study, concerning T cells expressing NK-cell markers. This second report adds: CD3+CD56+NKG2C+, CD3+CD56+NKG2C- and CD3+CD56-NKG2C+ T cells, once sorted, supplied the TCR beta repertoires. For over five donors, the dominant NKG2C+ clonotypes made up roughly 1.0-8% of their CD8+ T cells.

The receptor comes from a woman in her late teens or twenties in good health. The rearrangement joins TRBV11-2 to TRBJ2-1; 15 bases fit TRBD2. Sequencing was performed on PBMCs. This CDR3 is CASSTGLAGGYYYNEQFF. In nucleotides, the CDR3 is TGTGCCAGCAGCACCGGACTAGCGGGAGGGTATTACTACAATGAGCAGTTCTTC.